This entry describes one TCR beta chain. Germline CDR1 and CDR2: GTSNPN and SVGIG (reference sequence). The CDR3 length is 19 residues. The V end lost 0 bases, the J end lost 8 bases, and 26 bases lay between the germline ends. These data originate in a study of blood T cell repertoires in COVID-19. Study-level information: COVID-19 samples collected from the United States, Italy and Spain covered acute and convalescent phases. T cells, B-cell-depleted T cells, or PBMCs supplied cDNA or gDNA.

Methods used by the authors: By means of reference gene primer amplification, nucleated cell counts were estimated. The repertoire was sequenced with immunoSEQ multiplex PCR; TCRdb's copy has only in-frame clones and lacks some. V, J and clone size were drawn from that table, and D and trimming were deduced from the DNA. The repertoire consists of 80,000 to 100,000 clones, with around three quarters occurring once and the leading ten covering 10%. The chain has TRBV30 and TRBJ1-6, with unresolved D. The sample consisted of peripheral blood. The origin of this receptor is a woman between 70 and 85 years old with acute or convalescent COVID-19. This CDR3 reads CAWSVFPTLTPRIDSPLHF. CDR3 bases: TGTGCCTGGAGTGTATTCCCCACCCTGACCCCGAGGATTGATTCACCCCTCCACTTT.